The next 24 T cell receptor beta chains were all read from a single sample in a study of identifying expanded T cells in peripheral blood. The protocol was immunoSEQ multiplex PCR, while the TCRdb copy is restricted to in-frame clones and leaves out a portion. Of 95,000 to 100,000 clones listed, roughly nine tenths are singletons. Material: blood. The receptors come from a person aged 18 to 75 in good health.

This chain links TRBV19 with TRBJ2-2, with 7 bases aligning to TRBD1. The CDR3 totals 14 residues. The germline V gene has CDR1 LNHDA and CDR2 SQIVND (reference sequence). Trimming cost V 3 bases and J 10 bases; bases outside gene matches: 8. The CDR3 here is CASSMSRGREELFF. DNA for the CDR3: TGTGCCAGTAGTATGTCGAGGGGGCGCGAGGAGCTGTTTTTT.

This chain connects TRBV10-3 to TRBJ2-4; D could derive from TRBD1 or TRBD2 (6 bases each). Germline loops: CDR1 ENHRY, CDR2 SYGVKD. The V and J ends lost 7 bases and 3 bases respectively, with 10 bases between them. The CDR3 is 13 residues long. CDR3 residues: CAIMGGDKNIQYF. The CDR3 DNA reads TGTGCCATCATGGGGGGCGACAAAAACATTCAGTACTTC.

This clone was seen a handful of times. The chain links TRBV4-1 to TRBJ2-5; D not certain. CDR1 is MGHRA, CDR2 YSYEKL, per germline. The ends were cut back, 3 bases at V and 3 bases at J, with 8 bases in the middle. The CDR3 length is 13 residues. The CDR3 DNA sequence: TGCGCCAGCAGCCATGGGATGGAAGAGACCCAGTACTTC. It is translated as CASSHGMEETQYF.

As regards this clone: An end of the junction does not agree with germline; a read error may underlie this. J is TRBJ2-1 and V is TRBV18, with D possibly being TRBD1 or TRBD2 (5 bases each). The CDR3 length is 16 residues. Germline loops: CDR1 KGHSH, CDR2 LQKENI. The CDR3 loop reads CASSPQGESSYNEQFF. The DNA of the CDR3 is TGTGCCAGCTCCCCACAAGGGGAGAGCTCCTACAATGAGCAGTTCTTC.

This clone has only a few counts. The genes are TRBV29-1 and TRBJ1-2; 9 nucleotides align to TRBD1. The V and J ends lost 3 bases and 7 bases, in that order; junction bases with no gene match: 3. The CDR3 spans 12 residues. In germline, CDR1 is SQVTM, CDR2 ANQGSEA. CDR3 region: CSVDQQGAGYTF. In DNA form, the CDR3 reads TGCAGCGTTGACCAACAGGGGGCTGGCTACACCTTC.

This chain uses TRBV5-1 with TRBJ1-1; 9 bases line up with TRBD1. V lost 4 bases, J lost 0 bases, and 10 bases stayed unmatched. This CDR3 has 17 residues. Germline lookup yields CDR1 SGHRS and CDR2 YFSETQ. The CDR3 DNA follows: TGCGCCAGCAGCCTCCACACAGGGGGCATCATGAACACTGAAGCTTTCTTT. Translation: CASSLHTGGIMNTEAFF.

The chain joins TRBV5-5 to TRBJ2-5; possible D gene TRBD2, 5 bases. Trimming removed 0 bases from V and 2 bases from J, with 20 bases in between. The germline gives CDR1 SGHKS, CDR2 YYEKEE (reference sequence). CDR3 length: 18 amino acids. The CDR3 spells CASSLARSSRPGQETQYF. The CDR3 DNA reads TGTGCCAGCAGCTTGGCCCGCTCAAGCAGGCCGGGGCAAGAGACCCAGTACTTC.

This clone was seen a single time. Germline is not matched at one junction end, which may reflect a read error. V usage is TRBV6-6 and J usage is TRBJ2-4; D is ambiguous. The germline CDR1 and CDR2 sequences are MNHNY and SVGAGI (reference sequence). This CDR3 region has 14 residues. CDR3 protein: CASSSIPLGLGPIF. In DNA form, the CDR3 reads TGTGCCAGCAGTTCCATTCCATTGGGATTGGGCCCCATCTTC.

This chain joins TRBV5-8 and TRBJ2-1; D may correspond to TRBD1 or TRBD2 (5 bases each). This CDR3 comprises 15 residues. Per the germline V gene, CDR1 is SGHTS and CDR2 is YDEGEE. V lost 0 bases, J lost 2 bases, and 9 bases lay in between. The CDR3 is CASSLAGAAYNEQFF. In DNA form, the CDR3 reads TGTGCCAGCAGCTTGGCCGGGGCAGCCTACAATGAGCAGTTCTTC.

V and J are TRBV7-2 and TRBJ2-7; possible D gene TRBD1, 6 bases. The germline V gene has CDR1 SGHTA and CDR2 FQGNSA. This CDR3 contains 16 residues. The ends were cut back, 0 bases at V and 3 bases at J, with 15 bases in the middle. CDR3 nucleotides: TGTGCCAGCAGCTTAGCGGCGGCAGGGGCTGGCTACGAGCAGTACTTC. It encodes CASSLAAAGAGYEQYF.

V and J are TRBV2 and TRBJ1-6, with 9 bases aligning to TRBD1. Germline trimming cut 4 bases from V and 10 bases from J; bases unmatched to any gene: 8. CDR1 and CDR2 from the germline V gene are SNHLY and FYNNEI. The CDR3 sequence is 15 residues long. CDR3 sequence: CASSGYRGPESPLHF. In nucleotides, the CDR3 is TGTGCCAGCAGTGGGTACAGGGGGCCGGAGTCACCCCTCCACTTT.

This chain links TRBV29-1 with TRBJ2-5; TRBD2 aligns across 11 bases. The CDR3 is 14 residues long. V shed 4 bases and J 3 bases; nucleotides not matched to a gene: 4. Germline CDR1 is SQVTM and CDR2 is ANQGSEA. The CDR3 region is CSVATSGGKETQYF. CDR3 DNA: TGCAGCGTTGCTACTAGCGGGGGAAAAGAGACCCAGTACTTC.

The genes are TRBV27 and TRBJ1-5, with no clear D. CDR1 and CDR2 (germline): MNHEY, SMNVEV (reference sequence). Trimming took 5 bases from V and 3 from J, leaving 11 bases between them. The CDR3 covers 14 residues. The CDR3 nucleotides read TGTGCCAGCAGTCGTGCCGGAACCAATCAGCCCCAGCATTTT. As protein: CASSRAGTNQPQHF.

This chain uses TRBV30 with TRBJ1-6; D uncertain. Trimming removed 0 bases from V and 7 bases from J, with 10 bases in between. CDR3 size: 14 residues. Germline CDR1 and CDR2: GTSNPN and SVGIG (reference sequence). CDR3 in amino acids: CAWSVGSLNSPLHF. As DNA, the CDR3 is TGTGCCTGGAGTGTCGGCAGCCTGAATTCACCCCTCCACTTT.

The chain has TRBV5-6 and TRBJ1-2; the match to TRBD1 covers 9 bases. The CDR3 has 15 amino acids. Germline assignment: CDR1 SGHDT and CDR2 YYEEEE. The trim removed 3 bases at V and 4 bases at J, leaving 7 bases unmatched. In DNA form, the CDR3 reads TGTGCCAGCAGCTCACAGGGGGCAGTTGCCTATGGCTACACCTTC. Translating gives CASSSQGAVAYGYTF.

The chain joins TRBV9 to TRBJ2-6, with D unclear. The CDR3 is 14 residues long. CDR1 is SGDLS and CDR2 is YYNGEE in the germline V gene. Trimming stripped 4 bases from V and 3 bases from J, with 8 bases between. The CDR3 region is CASSPLYGANVLTF. DNA for the CDR3: TGTGCCAGCAGCCCTTTGTATGGGGCCAACGTCCTGACTTTC. The full variable domain, with the rest looked up from reference TRBV9 and TRBJ2-6, is DSGVTQTPKHLITATGQRVTLRCSPRSGDLSVYWYQQSLDQGLQFLIQYYNGEERAKGNILERFSAQQFPDLHSELNLSSLELGDSALYFCASSPLYGANVLTFGAGSRLTVL.

This clone was counted between two and nine times. V usage is TRBV29-1 and J usage is TRBJ1-2, with 11 bases matching TRBD1. The germline V gene encodes CDR1 SQVTM and CDR2 ANQGSEA. CDR3 length: 13 residues. The J segment lost 5 bases and the V segment lost 4 bases, leaving 3 bases of the junction unmatched. The CDR3 region has the DNA TGCAGCGTTGCTCGGGACAGGGGGTATGGCTACACCTTC. Translation: CSVARDRGYGYTF.

The chain joins TRBV9 to TRBJ2-1; a possible D gene is TRBD2 (5 bases). V lost 3 bases, J lost 7 bases, and 20 bases lay in between. Germline V gene data show CDR1 as SGDLS and CDR2 as YYNGEE. The CDR3 length is 16 residues. The CDR3, as DNA: TGTGCCAGCAGCGCCACCGGGAAGGTGCACGTGAATGAGCAGTTCTTC. As protein: CASSATGKVHVNEQFF. Variable domain in full (rest from reference TRBV9 and TRBJ2-1): DSGVTQTPKHLITATGQRVTLRCSPRSGDLSVYWYQQSLDQGLQFLIQYYNGEERAKGNILERFSAQQFPDLHSELNLSSLELGDSALYFCASSATGKVHVNEQFFGPGTRLTVL.

The V call is TRBV19, the J call TRBJ2-1; D uncertain. The germline gives CDR1 LNHDA, CDR2 SQIVND (reference sequence). Trimming stripped 8 bases from V and 4 bases from J, with 12 bases between. CDR3 length: 13 amino acids. CDR3 in amino acids: CASAAENYNEQFF. In DNA form, the CDR3 reads TGTGCCAGTGCGGCAGAAAATTACAATGAGCAGTTCTTC.

This chain links TRBV19 with TRBJ2-1; 9 bases align to TRBD2. The V segment lost 4 bases and the J segment 0 bases; nucleotides outside the gene matches: 4. Germline V gene data show CDR1 as LNHDA and CDR2 as SQIVND (reference sequence). The CDR3 loop spans 16 amino acids. CDR3 nucleotides: TGTGCCAGTAGTACGGCTAGCGGGGCCTCCTACAATGAGCAGTTCTTC. Encoded protein: CASSTASGASYNEQFF.

The chain combines TRBV7-2 with TRBJ1-6; no clear D. The V and J ends lost 0 bases and 0 bases respectively, with 6 bases between them. CDR1 and CDR2 from the germline V gene are SGHTA and FQGNSA. The CDR3 extends over 16 amino acids. The CDR3 coding sequence is TGTGCCAGCAGCTTAGCGCCTTCCTCCTATAATTCACCCCTCCACTTT. It is translated as CASSLAPSSYNSPLHF.

V is TRBV5-4 and J is TRBJ1-2; the match to TRBD1 covers 8 bases. CDR1 and CDR2 (germline): SGHNT, YYREEE (reference sequence). The CDR3 covers 16 residues. With 4 bases clipped from V and 5 bases from J, the junction kept 13 bases outside the gene matches. Written as DNA, the CDR3 is TGTGCCAGCAGCCCGGCACCTGGACAGGGTGAATATGGCTACACCTTC. This gives the protein CASSPAPGQGEYGYTF.

The chain uses TRBV6-1 and TRBJ1-6; unclear D gene. Germline lookup yields CDR1 MNHNS and CDR2 SASEGT. V lost 1 base and J 4 bases, leaving 2 bases between the germline ends. The CDR3 is 13 residues long. CDR3 in amino acids: CASSEGYNSPLHF. The CDR3 nucleotides are TGTGCCAGCAGTGAAGGATATAATTCACCCCTCCACTTT.

This clone turned up a few times. The CDR3, as DNA: TGTGCCAGCAGTCTGGGAGGGGGCAGGGGCTACACCTTC. Amino acids: CASSLGGGRGYTF. The chain couples TRBV27 to TRBJ1-2, with 7 bases aligning to TRBD1. CDR1 and CDR2 (germline): MNHEY, SMNVEV (reference sequence). The CDR3 is 13 amino acids. V shed 5 bases, J shed 8 bases, and the junction held 8 bases outside the gene matches.